This T cell receptor (beta chain) was identified during a study of naive and memory T cell subsets. An equimolar mix of two oligonucleotides served as the beta constant-region primer for TRBC1 and TRBC2. Four rounds of PCR amplified the ligated cDNA using nested alpha and beta constant-region primers plus SP2. TCRdb recomputed calls from the UMI-ligation and nested PCR reads with MiXCR, one row per CDR3 protein. The sample has 120,000 or so distinct CDR3 sequences; approximately 37% are singletons. Alpha and beta libraries were amplified separately from the second PCR onward. This clonotype occurred a few times. Trimming cost V 4 bases and J 6 bases, with 10 bases left between them. Germline values: CDR1 SGDLS, CDR2 YYNGEE. The CDR3 is made up of 13 amino acids.

The rearrangement links TRBV9 to TRBJ2-2, with D perhaps given as TRBD1 or TRBD2 (5 bases each). The sequencing sample was made of central memory CD4+ T cells from blood. This receptor was taken from a human donor in good health. The DNA for the CDR3 is TGTGCCAGCAGCCCCAAGGGACCCGGGGAGCTGTTTTTT. Protein: CASSPKGPGELFF.